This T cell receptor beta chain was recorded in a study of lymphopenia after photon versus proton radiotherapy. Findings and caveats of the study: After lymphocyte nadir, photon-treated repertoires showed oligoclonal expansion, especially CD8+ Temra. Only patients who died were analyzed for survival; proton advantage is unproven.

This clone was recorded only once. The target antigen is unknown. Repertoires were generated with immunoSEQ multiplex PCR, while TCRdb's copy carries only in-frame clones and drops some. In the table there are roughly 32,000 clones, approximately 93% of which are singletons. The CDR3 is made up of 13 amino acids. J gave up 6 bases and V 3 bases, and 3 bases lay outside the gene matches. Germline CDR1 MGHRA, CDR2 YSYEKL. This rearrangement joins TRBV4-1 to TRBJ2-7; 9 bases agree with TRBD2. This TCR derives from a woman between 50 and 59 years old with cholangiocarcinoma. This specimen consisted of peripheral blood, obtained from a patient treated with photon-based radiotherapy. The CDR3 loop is CASSHILAGEQYF. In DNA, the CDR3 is TGCGCCAGCAGCCACATACTAGCGGGCGAGCAGTACTTC.